The source of this T cell receptor (beta chain) is a study of blood T cell repertoires in COVID-19. Across the study: From the United States, Italy and Spain came samples of acute and convalescent COVID-19.

Measured with immunoSEQ multiplex PCR; TCRdb has only the in-frame clones, and not every one. The repertoire holds around 150,000 clones, around four fifths seen once, with more than 2% in the top ten. This CDR3 is built from 18 residues. The trim removed 3 bases at V and 0 bases at J, leaving 11 bases unmatched. This chain connects TRBV23-1 to TRBJ2-7; 10 positions match TRBD1. TRBV23-1 is given ORF status, its function remaining uncertain. The clonotype originates from a man between 70 and 80 years old with acute or convalescent COVID-19. The specimen sequenced was peripheral blood. Written as DNA, the CDR3 is TGCGCCAGCAGTCACCCCCCTTTGACAGGGGGCGTCTCCTACGAGCAGTACTTC. Its translation: CASSHPPLTGGVSYEQYF.